Presented here are 21 T cell receptor beta chains from one specimen sequenced in a study of blood T cell repertoires in COVID-19. Sequencing used immunoSEQ multiplex PCR; TCRdb keeps in-frame clones, though not all of them. This sample has about 180,000 clones; approximately 85% occur once, and the top ten carry around 9.9%. Sequences were obtained from peripheral blood. The receptors come from a human donor with active or convalescent COVID-19. The donor label of this sample is uncertain.

The rearrangement joins TRBV21-1 to TRBJ1-2; TRBD1, as called in the table, went unchecked against the DNA. TRBV21-1 is a listed pseudogene. The CDR3 covers 16 residues. The CDR3 spells CASSKGGGRANYGYTF. The CDR3, as DNA: TGTGCCAGCAGCAAAGGAGGGGGCAGGGCAAACTATGGCTACACCTTC.

The CDR3 reads CASSMGPRRANTEAFF. CDR3 DNA sequence: TGCGCCAGCAGCATGGGACCGCGGAGGGCAAACACTGAAGCTTTCTTT. The chain uses TRBV5-1 and TRBJ1-1; possible D gene TRBD1, 5 bases. CDR1 is SGHRS, CDR2 YFSETQ, per germline. The CDR3 has 16 residues. V was pared by 4 bases and J by 2 bases, with 18 bases between.

A single count supports this clone. The rearrangement joins TRBV3-1 (or the pseudogene TRBV3-2) to TRBJ2-5; 13 nucleotides line up with TRBD2. From germline, CDR1 is LGHDT and CDR2 YNNKEL (reference sequence). The CDR3 extends over 18 amino acids. The V gene end was trimmed by 4 bases and the J gene end by 5 bases; junction bases not matched to a gene: 13. The CDR3 DNA reads as TGTGCCAGCAGCCGGCGACTAGCGGGGGGCCTTAGGGAGGAGACCCAGTACTTC. It translates to CASSRRLAGGLREETQYF.

This clone was picked up one time. CDR3 loop: CATSYRDFNEQFF. The DNA of the CDR3 is TGTGCCACCAGCTACCGGGACTTCAATGAGCAGTTCTTC. This sequence joins TRBV24-1 and TRBJ2-1; maybe TRBD2 (6 bases). This CDR3 contains 13 residues. Per germline, CDR1 KGHDR and CDR2 SFDVKD. Between the trimmed V and J ends, which lost 7 bases and 6 bases, there was a span of 12 bases.

V gene TRBV19 combines with J gene TRBJ2-7; 11 nucleotides line up with TRBD1. This CDR3 has 15 residues. Trimming cost V 4 bases and J 0 bases; bases outside gene matches: 2. Germline-derived CDR1 and CDR2 are LNHDA and SQIVND (reference sequence). As DNA, the CDR3 is TGTGCCAGTAGTAGTGGGACAGGGGGCTCCTACGAGCAGTACTTC. It yields the protein CASSSGTGGSYEQYF.

The chain recombines TRBV18 with TRBJ2-1; 8 nucleotides align to TRBD2. There are 17 residues in the CDR3. J gave up 8 bases and V 2 bases, and 14 bases lay outside the gene matches. Germline V gene lookup returns CDR1 KGHSH and CDR2 LQKENI. The DNA of the CDR3 is TGTGCCAGCTCACCAAGGCAGGCGCGGGAGGAAGGGGATGAGCAGTTCTTC. Translated, it gives CASSPRQAREEGDEQFF.

The J gene is TRBJ2-5, the V gene TRBV7-8, with 8 positions matching TRBD2. The V gene's germline CDR1 is SGHVS and CDR2 FQNEAQ. The CDR3 spans 17 residues. V lost 1 base, J lost 4 bases, and 11 bases stayed unmatched. CDR3 DNA: TGTGCCAGCAGCTTAGGTCGCGGGAGGTTCGGGGGAGAGACCCAGTACTTC. Translated, it gives CASSLGRGRFGGETQYF.

The gene calls are TRBV27 and TRBJ1-1; weak D call: TRBD1 (6 bases). V dropped 3 bases and J dropped 2 bases, with 10 bases sitting between them. Germline V CDR1 and CDR2: MNHEY, SMNVEV (reference sequence). This CDR3 is 14 amino acids long. This CDR3 reads CASSFEGVNTEAFF. As DNA, the CDR3 is TGTGCCAGCAGTTTCGAGGGGGTCAACACTGAAGCTTTCTTT.

The rearrangement uses TRBV3-1 (or the pseudogene TRBV3-2) and TRBJ1-1; 10 nucleotides line up with TRBD1. CDR3 size: 17 residues. V trimming: 3 bases; J trimming: 11 bases; junction bases outside the gene matches: 18. Germline V CDR1 and CDR2: LGHDT, YNNKEL (reference sequence). The CDR3 DNA is TGTGCCAGCAGCCACTACCAGGCCGGGACAGGGGCTTTTAAGGCTTTCTTT. Translation: CASSHYQAGTGAFKAFF.

This clone was detected only once. The rearrangement uses TRBV7-9 and TRBJ1-2, with 7 positions matching TRBD1. V was clipped by 1 base and J by 6 bases; unmatched bases: 5. The CDR3 loop spans 14 amino acids. Germline V gene sequence: CDR1 SEHNR, CDR2 FQNEAQ (reference sequence). The CDR3 DNA reads TGTGCCAGCAGCTTAGATACAGGGGTACATGGCTACACCTTC. Translation gives CASSLDTGVHGYTF. Variable domain in full (rest from reference TRBV7-9 and TRBJ1-2): DTGVSQNPRHKITKRGQNVTFRCDPISEHNRLYWYRQTLGQGPEFLTYFQNEAQLEKSRLLSDRFSAERPKGSFSTLEIQRTEQGDSAMYLCASSLDTGVHGYTFGSGTRLTVV.

The J gene is TRBJ2-7, the V gene TRBV4-3; TRBD1 matches at 9 bases. This CDR3 has 15 residues. Germline V gives CDR1 LGHNA, CDR2 YSLEER. V lost 1 base, J lost 2 bases, and 3 bases stayed unmatched. The CDR3 is CASSQGDRATYEQYF. In DNA, the CDR3 is TGCGCCAGCAGCCAAGGGGACAGGGCAACCTACGAGCAGTACTTC.

The sample holds one count of this clone. This chain joins TRBV7-5 and TRBJ1-2; TRBD1, the table's D call, was not compared with the DNA. TRBV7-5 is flagged as a pseudogene. CDR3 length: 19 amino acids. The CDR3 is CVRSPLRGTGPKLSYGYTF. DNA for the CDR3: TGTGTCAGAAGCCCCTTAAGGGGGACAGGGCCCAAGCTAAGCTATGGCTACACCTTC.

The chain employs TRBV28 and TRBJ1-4, with 9 bases matching TRBD1. The CDR3 is 14 amino acids. The germline gives CDR1 MDHEN, CDR2 SYDVKM. Trimming removed 5 bases from V and 8 bases from J; junction bases left unmatched: 6. CDR3 nucleotides: TGTGCCAGCAGTCCCGGGACAGGGTACGAAAAACTGTTTTTT. This gives the protein CASSPGTGYEKLFF.

The chain couples TRBV18 to TRBJ1-1; D is ambiguous. V was trimmed by 2 bases and J by 1 base, leaving 5 bases between them. The germline CDR1 and CDR2 sequences are KGHSH and LQKENI. CDR3 length: 13 residues. The CDR3 DNA is TGTGCCAGCTCACCAAACAGGAACACTGAAGCTTTCTTT. Translation gives CASSPNRNTEAFF.

The chain couples TRBV4-3 to TRBJ2-4, with D maybe TRBD2 (7 bases). With 0 bases removed from V and 6 bases from J, the gap between germline ends came to 15 bases. Germline CDR1 LGHNA, CDR2 YSLEER. This CDR3 region has 16 residues. CDR3 DNA: TGCGCCAGCAGCCAAGATCATGGGGGGGCGGGAAACATTCAGTACTTC. Its translation: CASSQDHGGAGNIQYF.

The genes are TRBV10-2 and TRBJ2-3; D gene ambiguous. The V end lost 4 bases, the J end lost 5 bases, and 25 bases lay between the germline ends. In germline, CDR1 is WSHSY, CDR2 SAAADI. The CDR3 covers 18 residues. CDR3 residues: CASSAVLGRPIDKDTQYF. The CDR3 DNA sequence: TGCGCCAGCAGTGCGGTCCTAGGTAGGCCTATCGATAAAGATACGCAGTATTTT.

The genes are TRBV7-3 and TRBJ2-7; D perhaps matches TRBD2 (5 bases). V lost 1 base to trimming and J lost 1 base, with 11 bases between them. CDR1 and CDR2 from the germline V gene are SGHTA and FQGTGA. CDR3 length equals 15 residues. The CDR3 sequence is CASSLMRATSYEQYF. The CDR3 bases are TGTGCCAGCAGCTTAATGCGGGCGACTTCCTACGAGCAGTACTTC. The variable domain in full, completed from reference TRBV7-3 and TRBJ2-7, reads GAGVSQTPSNKVTEKGKYVELRCDPISGHTALYWYRQSLGQGPEFLIYFQGTGAADDSGLPNDRFFAVRPEGSVSTLKIQRTERGDSAVYLCASSLMRATSYEQYFGPGTRLTVT.

This sequence joins TRBV13 and TRBJ2-3, with D unresolved. The V and J ends lost 1 base and 3 bases respectively, with 8 bases between them. This CDR3 comprises 14 residues. Germline V CDR1 and CDR2: PRHDT, FYEKMQ (reference sequence). Written as DNA, the CDR3 is TGTGCCAGCAGCTTAGTATCCGGGACAGATACGCAGTATTTT. Translated: CASSLVSGTDTQYF.

V is TRBV2 and J is TRBJ1-5; 9 bases fit TRBD1. CDR1 SNHLY and CDR2 FYNNEI come from the germline V gene. CDR3 length: 14 residues. V lost 7 bases to trimming and J lost 3 bases; unmatched junction nucleotides: 4. The CDR3 sequence is CASKTGGLNQPQHF. Here the CDR3 DNA reads TGTGCCAGCAAGACAGGGGGGCTCAATCAGCCCCAGCATTTT.

There are many counts of this clone. V gene TRBV9 combines with J gene TRBJ2-3; tentatively, D is TRBD2 (6 bases). Per the germline V gene, CDR1 is SGDLS and CDR2 is YYNGEE. V gave up 6 bases and J gave up 5 bases, with 25 bases separating them. This CDR3 spans 17 amino acids. The CDR3 nucleotides are TGTGCCAGCACCCCTGAAGGGATCGGGAGTCGGGAAGATACGCAGTATTTT. Its protein product is CASTPEGIGSREDTQYF.

The V gene is TRBV7-2, the J gene TRBJ2-5, with 11 bases aligning to TRBD2. V gave up 4 bases and J gave up 5 bases; unmatched junction bases: 9. The CDR3 is made up of 16 amino acids. Germline CDR1 SGHTA, CDR2 FQGNSA. This CDR3 is CASSSQVSGGAETQYF. CDR3 coding DNA: TGTGCCAGCAGCTCCCAAGTTAGCGGGGGGGCGGAGACCCAGTACTTC. Variable domain in full (rest from reference TRBV7-2 and TRBJ2-5): GAGVSQSPSNKVTEKGKDVELRCDPISGHTALYWYRQSLGQGLEFLIYFQGNSAPDKSGLPSDRFSAERTGGSVSTLTIQRTQQEDSAVYLCASSSQVSGGAETQYFGPGTRLLVL.